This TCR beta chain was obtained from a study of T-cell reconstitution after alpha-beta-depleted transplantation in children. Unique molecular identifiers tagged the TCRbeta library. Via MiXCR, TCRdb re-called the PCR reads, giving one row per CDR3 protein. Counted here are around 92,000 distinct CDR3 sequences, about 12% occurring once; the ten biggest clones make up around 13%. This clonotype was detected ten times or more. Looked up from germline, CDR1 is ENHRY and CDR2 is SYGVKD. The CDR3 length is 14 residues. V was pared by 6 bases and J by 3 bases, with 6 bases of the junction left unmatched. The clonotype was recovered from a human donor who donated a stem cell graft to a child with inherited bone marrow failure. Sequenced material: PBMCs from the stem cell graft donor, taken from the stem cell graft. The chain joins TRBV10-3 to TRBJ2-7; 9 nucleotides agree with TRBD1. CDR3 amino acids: CAISRDRDLYEQYF. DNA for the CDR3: TGTGCCATCAGCCGGGACAGGGACCTCTACGAGCAGTACTTC.